The 8 T cell receptor beta chains below all came from one sample that was sequenced in a study of blood T cell repertoires in COVID-19. Generated by immunoSEQ multiplex PCR, the TCRdb table keeps only in-frame clones and is missing some. The repertoire holds 160,000 or so clones, with about four fifths as singletons. The sequencing sample was made of peripheral blood. These receptor sequences come from a man aged 55 to 69 with active or convalescent COVID-19.

This clone was recorded only once. The CDR3 region is CASRQGANQPQHF. DNA of the CDR3: TGTGCCAGCAGGCAGGGGGCGAATCAGCCCCAGCATTTT. J is TRBJ1-5 and V is TRBV28; 8 nucleotides line up with TRBD1. The CDR3 has 13 residues. The germline V gene encodes CDR1 MDHEN and CDR2 SYDVKM. Germline trimming cut 6 bases from V and 4 bases from J; bases unmatched to any gene: 2.

In its sample, this clone was seen once. The chain uses TRBV24-1 and TRBJ1-5; D is unresolved. There are 14 residues in the CDR3. With 5 bases removed from V and 1 base from J, the gap between germline ends came to 8 bases. Germline values: CDR1 KGHDR, CDR2 SFDVKD. CDR3 residues: CATSGAGSNQPQHF. CDR3 sequence (DNA): TGTGCCACCAGTGGGGCTGGGAGCAATCAGCCCCAGCATTTT.

This clone showed up just a few times. This chain links TRBV19 with TRBJ1-5, with 7 nucleotides matching TRBD1. V shed 2 bases and J 1 base; nucleotides not matched to a gene: 2. The germline gives CDR1 LNHDA, CDR2 SQIVND (reference sequence). The CDR3 length is 15 residues. The CDR3 here is CASSIRGQSNQPQHF. The CDR3 DNA is TGTGCCAGTAGTATACGGGGACAGAGCAATCAGCCCCAGCATTTT.

The chain joins TRBV5-1 to TRBJ2-2; maybe TRBD1 (6 bases). Looked up from germline, CDR1 is SGHRS and CDR2 is YFSETQ. V dropped 4 bases and J dropped 4 bases, with 14 bases sitting between them. There are 15 residues in the CDR3. The CDR3 reads CASSGSGTTTGELFF. The CDR3 DNA is TGCGCCAGCAGCGGCTCCGGGACAACCACCGGGGAGCTGTTTTTT.

This clone was counted once. The chain is built from TRBV5-1 and TRBJ2-7; 8 bases map to TRBD1. V trimming: 4 bases; J trimming: 2 bases; junction bases outside the gene matches: 8. This CDR3 has 15 residues. Germline CDR1 reads SGHRS; CDR2 reads YFSETQ. The CDR3 bases are TGCGCCAGCAGCCCCCGGGACAGGCCAACCTACGAGCAGTACTTC. Translation: CASSPRDRPTYEQYF.

The V gene is TRBV28, the J gene TRBJ2-3; 9 positions agree with TRBD2. This CDR3 has 17 amino acids. Per the germline V gene, CDR1 is MDHEN and CDR2 is SYDVKM. The V and J ends lost 3 bases and 4 bases, in that order; junction bases with no gene match: 11. DNA for the CDR3: TGTGCCAGCAGTTTTAACTCTCGCGGGAGGGCTTCAGATACGCAGTATTTT. Its translation: CASSFNSRGRASDTQYF.

The chain couples TRBV5-6 to TRBJ1-3; 9 nucleotides align to TRBD1. Germline V gene sequence: CDR1 SGHDT, CDR2 YYEEEE. Trimming cost V 6 bases and J 2 bases; bases outside gene matches: 6. The CDR3 consists of 15 residues. The CDR3: CASTYDRGTGNTIYF. CDR3 coding DNA: TGTGCCAGCACCTATGACAGGGGGACTGGAAACACCATATATTTT.

J is TRBJ1-1 and V is TRBV28; D is unresolved. V lost 3 bases to trimming and J lost 0 bases, with 14 bases between them. Germline-derived CDR1 and CDR2 are MDHEN and SYDVKM. The CDR3 is 16 amino acids. CDR3 in amino acids: CASSFEGTDLNTEAFF. The DNA for the CDR3 is TGTGCCAGCAGTTTTGAGGGCACAGATCTGAACACTGAAGCTTTCTTT. Based on the CDR3 plus reference TRBV28 and TRBJ1-1, the full variable domain is DVKVTQSSRYLVKRTGEKVFLECVQDMDHENMFWYRQDPGLGLRLIYFSYDVKMKEKGDIPEGYSVSREKKERFSLILESASTNQTSMYLCASSFEGTDLNTEAFFGQGTRLTVV.